One and the same sample provided the 28 T cell receptor beta chains below, sequenced in a study of blood T cell repertoires in COVID-19. Using immunoSEQ multiplex PCR, the repertoire was profiled, and TCRdb retains in-frame clones only, with some absent. The sample lists more than 200,000 clones, roughly four fifths occurring once. The sequencing input was peripheral blood. Receptors originate from a man aged 50 to 59 with active or convalescent COVID-19.

This clone was seen a single time. V gene TRBV5-1 combines with J gene TRBJ1-2, with 8 nucleotides matching TRBD1. Germline V gives CDR1 SGHRS, CDR2 YFSETQ. The CDR3 contains 17 residues. After removal of 4 bases from V and 5 bases from J, the junction contained 16 bases not matched to a gene. For the CDR3, the DNA is TGCGCCAGCAGCCTGGGGCAGGGGGCCCAGAGTGGATATGGCTACACCTTC. As protein: CASSLGQGAQSGYGYTF.

The rearrangement links TRBV27 to TRBJ2-6; 9 bases match TRBD1. The CDR3 totals 17 residues. In germline, CDR1 is MNHEY, CDR2 SMNVEV (reference sequence). The trim removed 5 bases at V and 0 bases at J, leaving 5 bases unmatched. This chain's CDR3 is CASSAGTGHSGANVLTF. Written as DNA, the CDR3 is TGTGCCAGCAGTGCTGGGACAGGGCACTCTGGGGCCAACGTCCTGACTTTC.

The chain couples TRBV5-1 to TRBJ2-7; 10 nucleotides agree with TRBD2. Germline V gives CDR1 SGHRS, CDR2 YFSETQ. The CDR3 has 19 amino acids. Trimming at V came to 2 bases and at J to 4 bases, leaving 18 bases not matched to a gene. In DNA, the CDR3 is TGCGCCAGCAGCTTAATAATGAGCGGGGGGGTGACCGGGAGGTACGAGCAGTACTTC. Translation gives CASSLIMSGGVTGRYEQYF.

The V gene is TRBV11-3, the J gene TRBJ1-6; D is uncertain. The V end was cut by 0 bases, the J end by 7 bases, with 7 bases between. The CDR3 length is 14 residues. CDR1 and CDR2 (germline): SGHNT, YENEEA. In nucleotides, the CDR3 is TGTGCCAGCAGCTTAGACCCTCCGAATTCACCCCTCCACTTT. Translating it yields CASSLDPPNSPLHF.

The chain is built from TRBV9 and TRBJ1-1; D gene unclear. This CDR3 has 15 residues. In germline, CDR1 is SGDLS, CDR2 YYNGEE. Trimming shortened V by 1 base and J by 1 base, and 11 bases separated the two germline ends. CDR3 DNA sequence: TGTGCCAGCAGCGTAAGAGCGGGCTCGAACACTGAAGCTTTCTTT. It translates to CASSVRAGSNTEAFF. The whole variable domain, remainder taken from reference TRBV9 and TRBJ1-1, is DSGVTQTPKHLITATGQRVTLRCSPRSGDLSVYWYQQSLDQGLQFLIQYYNGEERAKGNILERFSAQQFPDLHSELNLSSLELGDSALYFCASSVRAGSNTEAFFGQGTRLTVV.

The chain links TRBV18 to TRBJ1-5; 8 nucleotides agree with TRBD1. Unmatched junction bases numbered 2, after V lost 3 bases and J lost 4 bases. Germline V gene lookup returns CDR1 KGHSH and CDR2 LQKENI. The CDR3 has 14 amino acids. The CDR3 DNA sequence: TGTGCCAGCTCACCCACAGGGGGTAATCAGCCCCAGCATTTT. It encodes CASSPTGGNQPQHF.

The chain carries TRBV6-5 and TRBJ1-1, with 9 nucleotides matching TRBD1. The CDR3 covers 15 residues. After removal of 5 bases from V and 4 bases from J, the junction contained 8 bases not matched to a gene. CDR1 and CDR2 (germline): MNHEY, SVGAGI. The CDR3 coding sequence is TGTGCCAGCAGTCGACTGACAGGGGGAATCACTGAAGCTTTCTTT. Amino acid sequence: CASSRLTGGITEAFF.

In its sample, this clone was seen once. Here the CDR3 reads CSVEQTGRGTQYF. The DNA for the CDR3 is TGCAGCGTTGAGCAGACAGGGAGAGGGACCCAGTACTTC. The rearrangement uses TRBV29-1 and TRBJ2-5; 7 nucleotides align to TRBD1. The V gene's germline CDR1 is SQVTM and CDR2 ANQGSEA. This CDR3 has 13 amino acids. V lost 3 bases and J lost 7; bases outside the gene matches: 8.

The DNA of the CDR3 is TGTGCCAGCAGCGTAGGGGCGGGTGGCTACACCTTC. Its protein product is CASSVGAGGYTF. This chain joins TRBV9 and TRBJ1-2; D unresolved. The CDR3 covers 12 residues. CDR1 is SGDLS and CDR2 is YYNGEE in the germline V gene. Trimming pared 0 bases from V and 7 bases from J, leaving 7 bases between.

This chain joins TRBV5-4 and TRBJ2-1; 11 positions match TRBD2. The V gene end was trimmed by 3 bases and the J gene end by 3 bases; junction bases not matched to a gene: 11. In germline, CDR1 is SGHNT, CDR2 YYREEE (reference sequence). This CDR3 region has 18 residues. The CDR3 is CASSSQTSGVADYNEQFF. Written as DNA, the CDR3 is TGTGCCAGCAGCTCCCAGACTAGCGGGGTTGCTGACTACAATGAGCAGTTCTTC.

This clone was observed a handful of times. This sequence joins TRBV14 and TRBJ2-3, with no clear D. With 3 bases removed from V and 0 bases from J, the gap between germline ends came to 4 bases. This CDR3 spans 13 amino acids. The V gene's germline CDR1 is SGHDN and CDR2 FVKESK. The CDR3, as DNA: TGTGCCAGCAGCCACTACAGCACAGATACGCAGTATTTT. Translating gives CASSHYSTDTQYF.

This clone was seen a single time. The chain recombines TRBV5-4 with TRBJ2-7; 9 bases are a match to TRBD2. Germline trimming cut 4 bases from V and 11 bases from J; bases unmatched to any gene: 10. CDR3 length equals 13 residues. Germline V gene lookup returns CDR1 SGHNT and CDR2 YYREEE (reference sequence). CDR3 coding DNA: TGTGCCAGCAGCCGGCGGGGAGGCGGGAGGGAGTACTTC. As protein: CASSRRGGGREYF.

V gene TRBV30 combines with J gene TRBJ1-2, with TRBD1 identical over 8 bases. CDR1 is GTSNPN, CDR2 SVGIG, per germline (reference sequence). This CDR3 region has 14 residues. V was pared by 3 bases and J by 8 bases, with 11 bases of the junction left unmatched. The CDR3 reads CAWSPMDRAGGYTF. CDR3 DNA sequence: TGTGCCTGGAGCCCGATGGACAGGGCGGGGGGCTACACCTTC. The entire variable domain, with the rest obtained from reference TRBV30 and TRBJ1-2, is as follows: SQTIHQWPATLVQPVGSPLSLECTVEGTSNPNLYWYRQAAGRGLQLLFYSVGIGQISSEVPQNLSASRPQDRQFILSSKKLLLSDSGFYLCAWSPMDRAGGYTFGSGTRLTVV.

The chain couples TRBV27 to TRBJ1-4, with 9 bases lining up with TRBD1. CDR1 and CDR2 (germline): MNHEY, SMNVEV (reference sequence). CDR3 length: 16 residues. J lost 5 bases, V lost 5 bases, and 9 bases had no gene match. The CDR3 bases are TGTGCCAGCAGTCCTATCGGGACAGGGCCAAATGAAAAACTGTTTTTT. Encoded protein: CASSPIGTGPNEKLFF.

V is TRBV24-1 and J is TRBJ2-2; TRBD1 aligns across 8 bases. Germline V CDR1 and CDR2: KGHDR, SFDVKD. This CDR3 region has 19 residues. The trim removed 0 bases at V and 3 bases at J, leaving 11 bases unmatched. The CDR3 bases are TGTGCCACCAGTGATTTGCCAGGGGGCCGATCGGATGACACCGGGGAGCTGTTTTTT. Translation gives CATSDLPGGRSDDTGELFF.

The rearrangement links TRBV23-1 to TRBJ1-1; TRBD1 matches 7 bases. TRBV23-1 is noted as an ORF with a role that remains uncertain. The CDR3 consists of 14 residues. V was clipped by 3 bases and J by 6 bases; unmatched bases: 7. CDR3 protein: CASSHDREVSEAFF. As DNA, the CDR3 is TGCGCCAGCAGTCATGACAGGGAAGTGTCTGAAGCTTTCTTT.

The chain recombines TRBV7-3 with TRBJ1-2; D perhaps matches TRBD1 (5 bases). This CDR3 has 13 amino acids. V dropped 1 base and J dropped 8 bases, with 11 bases sitting between them. Germline loops: CDR1 SGHTA, CDR2 FQGTGA. CDR3 loop: CASSLIEGRGYTF. The CDR3 region has the DNA TGTGCCAGCAGCTTAATCGAGGGGAGGGGCTACACCTTC.

The rearrangement joins TRBV6-6 to TRBJ1-5; tentative D call: TRBD1 (5 bases). V was shortened by 7 bases and J by 2 bases, with 15 bases between the two germline ends. The CDR3 has 15 residues. Germline V lookup: CDR1 MNHNY, CDR2 SVGAGI (reference sequence). This CDR3 reads CASTQGLLGNQPQHF. The CDR3 nucleotides are TGTGCCAGCACCCAGGGCCTTCTAGGCAATCAGCCCCAGCATTTT.

The J gene is TRBJ2-5, the V gene TRBV18; 8 bases match TRBD2. After removal of 4 bases from V and 2 bases from J, the junction contained 9 bases not matched to a gene. This CDR3 is 16 amino acids long. Germline CDR1 KGHSH, CDR2 LQKENI. The CDR3 DNA reads as TGTGCCAGCTCACTAGTAGCGGGGACGCTACAAGAGACCCAGTACTTC. Amino acids: CASSLVAGTLQETQYF.

This chain connects TRBV11-2 to TRBJ2-5, with TRBD2 matching 13 bases. Trimming at V came to 5 bases and at J to 1 base, leaving 1 base not matched to a gene. This CDR3 is 15 amino acids long. Germline lookup yields CDR1 SGHAT and CDR2 FQNNGV. The CDR3 nucleotides are TGTGCCAGCAGCAGACTAGCGGGGGGCCAAGAGACCCAGTACTTC. It codes for CASSRLAGGQETQYF.

This chain uses TRBV9 with TRBJ2-5; possibly TRBD1 for D (6 bases). This CDR3 has 15 amino acids. V was pared by 5 bases and J by 1 base, with 15 bases between. CDR1 is SGDLS, CDR2 YYNGEE, per germline. CDR3 region: CASRPGAAIQETQYF. For the CDR3, the DNA is TGTGCCAGCAGACCAGGGGCCGCCATCCAAGAGACCCAGTACTTC.

This rearrangement joins TRBV15 to TRBJ2-5; the match to TRBD2 covers 10 bases. V lost 5 bases, J lost 3 bases, and 3 bases stayed unmatched. This CDR3 spans 14 amino acids. The germline CDR1 and CDR2 sequences are LNHNV and YYDKDF (reference sequence). The CDR3 DNA follows: TGTGCCACCAGCCTAGCGGGGGTAGAAGAGACCCAGTACTTC. It translates to CATSLAGVEETQYF.

The chain employs TRBV2 and TRBJ2-7; D remains unclear. The germline V and J ends were trimmed by 2 bases and 4 bases, with 6 bases remaining between them. The CDR3 contains 12 residues. The germline gives CDR1 SNHLY, CDR2 FYNNEI. In DNA, the CDR3 is TGTGCCAGCAGTGAAACCGGGTACGAGCAGTACTTC. Translated, it gives CASSETGYEQYF.

This clone appeared once. The chain couples TRBV5-5 to TRBJ1-4; TRBD1 might be the D (5 bases). Germline CDR1 SGHKS, CDR2 YYEKEE (reference sequence). The CDR3 is 17 amino acids. Trimming left V 2 bases short and J 3 bases short, with 17 bases between. CDR3 sequence (DNA): TGTGCCAGCAGCTTCCGGGGGTTTGAGGGAGCTAATGAAAAACTGTTTTTT. As protein: CASSFRGFEGANEKLFF.

The chain uses TRBV5-1 and TRBJ1-4; D is ambiguous. Trimming removed 2 bases at V and 2 bases at J, with 16 bases between. CDR3 length: 17 amino acids. CDR1 SGHRS and CDR2 YFSETQ come from the germline V gene. CDR3 in DNA: TGCGCCAGCAGCTTTGGGCCCGCCCGGAGGACTAATGAAAAACTGTTTTTT. Its translation is CASSFGPARRTNEKLFF.

The gene calls are TRBV3-1 (or the pseudogene TRBV3-2) and TRBJ2-3, with D unresolved. Trimming removed 0 bases from V and 1 base from J, with 8 bases in between. The CDR3 spans 15 residues. Per the germline V gene, CDR1 is LGHDT and CDR2 is YNNKEL (reference sequence). CDR3 sequence: CASSQDPRGTDTQYF. The CDR3 DNA reads TGTGCCAGCAGCCAAGATCCACGGGGCACAGATACGCAGTATTTT.

V and J are TRBV7-9 and TRBJ2-2, with a weak D call TRBD2 (7 bases). Per germline, CDR1 SEHNR and CDR2 FQNEAQ (reference sequence). The CDR3 length is 17 residues. The V end lost 4 bases, the J end lost 1 base, and 16 bases lay between the germline ends. The CDR3 DNA sequence: TGTGCCAGCAGCTCCCGGGGAGGGGGACAGAACACCGGGGAGCTGTTTTTT. Its translation is CASSSRGGGQNTGELFF.

The genes are TRBV7-7 and TRBJ1-2; 8 nucleotides match TRBD1. Per the germline V gene, CDR1 is SSHAT and CDR2 is FNYEAQ (reference sequence). The CDR3 is made up of 18 amino acids. Unmatched junction bases numbered 13, after V lost 1 base and J lost 3 bases. CDR3 sequence reads: CASSLVVTGVGWDYGYTF. As DNA, the CDR3 is TGTGCCAGCAGCTTAGTAGTGACAGGGGTAGGTTGGGACTATGGCTACACCTTC.